This T cell receptor beta chain derives from a study of CXCR3-negative and CXCR3-positive naive CD8 T cells. The germline CDR1 and CDR2 sequences are ENHRY and SYGVKD. The CDR3 runs to 14 residues. cDNA libraries for TRB were generated by 5' RACE incorporating UMI labels. Following a re-call of the 5' RACE reads, TCRdb has one entry per CDR3 protein and lacks DNA. This sample's clone table lists tens of thousands of distinct CDR3 sequences. Study findings and constraints: The TRB CDR3s that CXCR3-positive naive cells carried were more hydrophobic than those of CXCR3-negative naive cells.

Comments on this clonotype: The antigen is not known.

The clonotype comes from a human donor in good health. Some clones in this sample may be carry-over from other donors' samples. This chain uses TRBV10-3 with TRBJ2-7; TCRdb indicates TRBD1, and absent DNA this call remains unverified. Specimen: naive CXCR3+ CD8+ T cells from blood. Subset meaning: CD45RO-CCR7+CD27+CD95- naive CD8+ T cells expressing CXCR3 (TNR3+). This chain's CDR3 is CAISEYGPGGEQYF.